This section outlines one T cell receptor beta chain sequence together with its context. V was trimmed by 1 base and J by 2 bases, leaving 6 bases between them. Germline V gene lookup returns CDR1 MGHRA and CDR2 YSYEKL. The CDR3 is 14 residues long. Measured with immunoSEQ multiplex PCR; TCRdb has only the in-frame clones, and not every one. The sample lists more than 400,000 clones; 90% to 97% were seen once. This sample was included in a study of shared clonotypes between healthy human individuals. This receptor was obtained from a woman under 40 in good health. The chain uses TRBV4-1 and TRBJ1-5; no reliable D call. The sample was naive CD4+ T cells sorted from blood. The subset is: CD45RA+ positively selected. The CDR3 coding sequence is TGCGCCAGCAGCCAAGTAGCCCGCAATCAGCCCCAGCATTTT. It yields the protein CASSQVARNQPQHF.